This T cell receptor (beta chain) was found in a study of blood T cell repertoires in COVID-19. Original data processing: Estimation of nucleated cell counts relied on the amplification of reference gene primers. Assay: immunoSEQ multiplex PCR; the TCRdb copy retains only in-frame clones and omits some. That table supplies the V and J calls and clone size; D and trimming were determined from the DNA. Of 300,000 to 500,000 clones in the sample, 70% to 90% were seen once. Germline V CDR1 and CDR2: SGHTA, FQGTGA. The V and J ends lost 3 bases and 7 bases, in that order; junction bases with no gene match: 4. The CDR3 has 14 amino acids.

The chain is built from TRBV7-3 and TRBJ1-5; 9 bases are a match to TRBD1. The origin of this receptor is a woman younger than 45 with acute COVID-19. The material sequenced was PBMCs or T cells enriched from blood (not recorded which). This CDR3 reads CASSFNRGQQPQHF. The CDR3 region has the DNA TGTGCCAGCAGCTTCAACAGGGGGCAACAGCCCCAGCATTTT.